This T cell receptor (beta chain) was profiled in a study of beta chain features in type 1 diabetes. About the study: Sorted cells numbering around 110,000,000 were examined across all samples. Overall study results and limits: The question of HLA type influencing TCRB rearrangement was one that remained unresolved here. Within each of all four CD4+ subsets, Type 1 diabetes patients had TCRB CDR3s that were moderately but significantly shorter.

Cells sorted by CD45RO/CCR7/CD25/CD127/CD95/CD27 comprised CD4+ naive, central memory, regulatory and stem cell-like memory cells. About this clone: As yet, its antigen is unknown.

Of the isolated RNA, all was reverse transcribed, and so the sequenced material was expressed TCRB transcripts. Method: immunoSEQ multiplex PCR; TCRdb's copy keeps in-frame clones and lacks some. Of roughly 450,000 clones listed, about 15% are singletons. Germline loops: CDR1 SQVTM, CDR2 ANQGSEA. The CDR3 loop spans 15 amino acids. V gave up 7 bases and J gave up 0 bases, with 16 bases separating them. The receptor's source is a man aged 25-45 years in good health. The J gene is TRBJ1-3, the V gene TRBV29-1, with TRBD1 as a possible D gene (6 bases). The material sequenced was naive CD4+ T cells from blood. The CDR3 is CSARDTLNSGNTIYF. The DNA of the CDR3 is TGCAGCGCCAGGGACACTTTAAACTCTGGAAACACCATATATTTT.